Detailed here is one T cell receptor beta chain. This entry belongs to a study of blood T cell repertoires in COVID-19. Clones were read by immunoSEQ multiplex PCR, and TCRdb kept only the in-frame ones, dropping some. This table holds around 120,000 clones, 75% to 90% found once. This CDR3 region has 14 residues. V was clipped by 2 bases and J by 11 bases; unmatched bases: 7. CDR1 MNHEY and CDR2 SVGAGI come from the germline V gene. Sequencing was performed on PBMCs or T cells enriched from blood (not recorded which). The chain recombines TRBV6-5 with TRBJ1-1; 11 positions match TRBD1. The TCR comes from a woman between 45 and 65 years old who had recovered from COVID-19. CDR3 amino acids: CASSYGTGGLAAFF. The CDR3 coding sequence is TGTGCCAGCAGTTACGGGACAGGGGGTCTTGCCGCTTTCTTT.